This T cell receptor (beta chain) was profiled in a study of blood T cell repertoires in COVID-19. Germline V gene data show CDR1 as LGHNA and CDR2 as YNFKEQ. The V end was cut by 4 bases, the J end by 2 bases, with 26 bases between. There are 19 residues in the CDR3. In the original analysis: Counts of nucleated cells, estimated from reference gene primer amplification, were obtained. Measured with immunoSEQ multiplex PCR; TCRdb has only the in-frame clones, and not every one. V and J calls and clone size are as listed in that table; D and trimming were resolved from the DNA. The sample carries around 140,000 clones, more than 75% recorded once.

This sequence joins TRBV4-2 and TRBJ1-1, with a tentative D call TRBD1 (5 bases). The sequencing sample was made of peripheral blood. This TCR was sampled from a man aged 50 to 59 with active COVID-19. The CDR3 sequence is CASSRPRRGPETVNTEAFF. The CDR3 DNA reads as TGTGCCAGCAGCCGTCCGAGGAGGGGCCCTGAAACCGTCAACACTGAAGCTTTCTTT.